This T cell receptor beta chain was recorded in a study of glioma-infiltrating T cells after dendritic cell vaccination. Sequencing was performed with immunoSEQ multiplex PCR; in TCRdb, only in-frame clones are kept and a portion is missing. The profile shows tens of thousands of clones, around 83% of them singletons. Noted time point: after dendritic cell vaccination, including at tumor progression/relapse. The origin of this receptor is a human donor with glioblastoma. Sequencing used blood, obtained after dendritic cell vaccination.

The CDR3 reads CSVEGATGGEEKLFF. The CDR3 DNA reads TGCAGCGTTGAAGGGGCGACAGGGGGAGAGGAAAAACTGTTTTTT. The chain is built from TRBV29-1 and TRBJ1-4; 9 bases match TRBD1. From germline, CDR1 is SQVTM and CDR2 ANQGSEA. CDR3 length: 15 residues. Unmatched junction bases numbered 8, after V lost 1 base and J lost 8 bases.